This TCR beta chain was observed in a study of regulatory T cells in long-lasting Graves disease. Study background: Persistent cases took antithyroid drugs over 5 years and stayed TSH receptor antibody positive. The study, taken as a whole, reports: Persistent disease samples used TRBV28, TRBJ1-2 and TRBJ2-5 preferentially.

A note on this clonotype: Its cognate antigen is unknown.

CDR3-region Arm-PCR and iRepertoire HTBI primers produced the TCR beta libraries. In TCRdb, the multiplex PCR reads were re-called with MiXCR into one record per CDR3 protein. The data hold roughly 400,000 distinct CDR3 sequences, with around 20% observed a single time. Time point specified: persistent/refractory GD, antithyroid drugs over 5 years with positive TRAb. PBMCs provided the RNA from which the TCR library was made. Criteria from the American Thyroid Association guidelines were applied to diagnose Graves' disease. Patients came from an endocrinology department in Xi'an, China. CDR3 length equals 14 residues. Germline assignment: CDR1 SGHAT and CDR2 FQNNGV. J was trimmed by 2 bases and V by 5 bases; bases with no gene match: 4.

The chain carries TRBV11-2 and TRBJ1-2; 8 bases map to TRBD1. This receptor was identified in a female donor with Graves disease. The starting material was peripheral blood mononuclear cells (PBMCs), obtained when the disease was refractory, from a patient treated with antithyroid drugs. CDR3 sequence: CASSAYRGNYGYTF. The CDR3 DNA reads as TGTGCCAGCAGCGCATACAGGGGGAACTATGGCTACACCTTC.